Presented here are 7 T cell receptor beta chains from one specimen sequenced in a study of cytomegalovirus exposure and HLA in healthy donors. Amplification used 60 Vbeta primers and 13 Jbeta primers. Generated by immunoSEQ multiplex PCR, the TCRdb table keeps only in-frame clones and is missing some. Of 110,000 to 150,000 clones in the sample, 73% were seen once. The sample consisted of PBMCs. The source of these receptors is a woman aged 40 to 55 in good health and CMV-seronegative.

The chain combines TRBV28 with TRBJ1-1; 8 bases are shared with TRBD1. The length of the CDR3 is 16 residues. J was trimmed by 2 bases and V by 5 bases; bases with no gene match: 10. Germline assignment: CDR1 MDHEN and CDR2 SYDVKM. In nucleotides, the CDR3 is TGTGCCAGCAGTCAACAGGGGGACAACCGTAACACTGAAGCTTTCTTT. It specifies CASSQQGDNRNTEAFF.

The CDR3 nucleotides are TGTGCCAGCAGCTTGTATCCCAGGGGGTCCAAAAACATTCAGTACTTC. The encoded protein is CASSLYPRGSKNIQYF. V and J are TRBV5-6 and TRBJ2-4; 7 bases are a match to TRBD1. V lost 1 base, J lost 2 bases, and 6 bases stayed unmatched. This CDR3 contains 16 residues. CDR1 is SGHDT and CDR2 is YYEEEE in the germline V gene.

This clone appeared once. The chain recombines TRBV10-1 with TRBJ2-7; weak D call: TRBD2 (6 bases). From germline, CDR1 is WNHNN and CDR2 SYGVQD (reference sequence). Trimming cost V 6 bases and J 1 base, with 16 bases left between them. The CDR3 is made up of 15 amino acids. The CDR3 protein is CASSSIAGPSYEQYF. The CDR3 nucleotides read TGCGCCAGCAGCTCTATCGCGGGACCATCCTACGAGCAGTACTTC.

This clone was counted once. The chain is built from TRBV5-1 and TRBJ1-2; 7 nucleotides agree with TRBD1. Germline CDR1 and CDR2: SGHRS and YFSETQ. The junction had 14 bases not matched to a gene; V was cut back by 2 bases and J by 7 bases. The CDR3 consists of 16 residues. CDR3 protein: CASSLTGTVVSGGYTF. In DNA form, the CDR3 reads TGCGCCAGCAGCTTAACCGGGACAGTTGTTTCCGGTGGCTACACCTTC.

The genes are TRBV9 and TRBJ2-2, with 7 bases fitting TRBD2. Trimming removed 3 bases from V and 1 base from J; junction bases left unmatched: 3. Per the germline V gene, CDR1 is SGDLS and CDR2 is YYNGEE. The CDR3 runs to 15 residues. The DNA for the CDR3 is TGTGCCAGCAGCGCAGCGGGGCAGAACACCGGGGAGCTGTTTTTT. It is translated as CASSAAGQNTGELFF.

This clone was recorded many times. The CDR3 sequence: CAISVGQAFEKLFF. The DNA of the CDR3 is TGTGCCATCAGTGTTGGACAGGCCTTTGAAAAACTGTTTTTT. The chain couples TRBV10-3 to TRBJ1-4, with 7 positions matching TRBD1. CDR1 and CDR2 from the germline V gene are ENHRY and SYGVKD. This CDR3 has 14 residues. After removal of 4 bases from V and 7 bases from J, the junction contained 6 bases not matched to a gene.

The chain combines TRBV2 with TRBJ2-5; D unresolved. The last part of the DNA fits TRBJ2-7 better; the J call may be wrong. The germline CDR1 and CDR2 sequences are SNHLY and FYNNEI. The CDR3 covers 12 residues. CDR3 in amino acids: CASSEGSYEQYF. As DNA, the CDR3 is TGTGCCAGCAGTGAAGGGTCCTACGAGCAGTACTTC.